This TCR beta chain was captured by sequencing in a study of blood T cell repertoires in COVID-19. There are 14 residues in the CDR3. V was pared by 7 bases and J by 7 bases, with 16 bases between. Germline CDR1 reads SNHLY; CDR2 reads FYNNEI. TCRdb's table, derived via immunoSEQ multiplex PCR, lists solely in-frame clones and lacks some. The table shows approximately 81,000 clones, with 70% to 90% occurring only once. Sequenced sample: peripheral blood. The source of this sequence is a man aged 65-85 years with active or convalescent COVID-19. This chain joins TRBV2 and TRBJ1-4, with D possibly matching TRBD1 (6 bases). The CDR3 is CASIGNRVGEKLFF. CDR3 DNA sequence: TGTGCCAGCATAGGGAACAGGGTCGGTGAAAAACTGTTTTTT.